Sequencing of this T cell receptor beta chain was carried out in a study of monozygotic twins with inflammatory bowel disease. Donors each contributed one blood sample measuring around 2.5 ml. TCRdb reprocessed the 5' RACE reads and keeps a single row for each CDR3 protein, giving no DNA. Its table lists 150,000 to 200,000 distinct CDR3 sequences. The CDR3 loop spans 14 amino acids. Germline loops: CDR1 SGHTA, CDR2 FQGNSA. Study findings and constraints: The results supported no single strong signal or clonotype associated with IBD. Healthy co-twins showed greater TCRbeta diversity (inverse Simpson) than IBD patients. Repertoire similarity matched across concordant and discordant twins, perhaps owing to limited power.

Concerning this clonotype: The antigen remains undetermined.

The sequencing sample was made of blood. The clonotype comes from a human donor with ulcerative colitis or Crohn's disease, or a healthy co-twin of an affected twin (not recorded which). The V gene is TRBV7-2, the J gene TRBJ1-5; the TCRdb D gene call, TRBD1, has no DNA to confirm it. The chain's CDR3 is CASSTGRINQPQHF.